The 28 T cell receptor beta chains reported below all come from one sample, sequenced in a study of shared clonotypes between healthy human individuals. Method: immunoSEQ multiplex PCR; TCRdb's copy keeps in-frame clones and lacks some. The sample includes about 490,000 clones, roughly four fifths of them seen just once. What was sequenced was PBMCs. Every receptor here comes from a woman between 35 and 50 years old in good health. Some clones in this sample may be carry-over from other donors' samples.

V gene TRBV27 combines with J gene TRBJ2-6; D perhaps matches TRBD1 (6 bases). The V end lost 4 bases, the J end lost 2 bases, and 6 bases lay between the germline ends. Germline V gene sequence: CDR1 MNHEY, CDR2 SMNVEV (reference sequence). The CDR3 loop spans 14 amino acids. CDR3 protein: CASSWTAGANVLTF. The CDR3 DNA reads as TGTGCCAGCAGTTGGACAGCTGGGGCCAACGTCCTGACTTTC.

The rearrangement uses TRBV7-9 and TRBJ2-1; D is perhaps TRBD1 (6 bases). The CDR3 consists of 17 residues. The germline gives CDR1 SEHNR, CDR2 FQNEAQ (reference sequence). With 4 bases removed from V and 0 bases from J, the gap between germline ends came to 16 bases. The CDR3 spells CASSYWGRVSSYNEQFF. The CDR3 DNA reads TGTGCCAGCAGCTACTGGGGGCGGGTGAGCTCCTACAATGAGCAGTTCTTC. The full variable domain, completed using reference TRBV7-9 and TRBJ2-1, is DTGVSQNPRHKITKRGQNVTFRCDPISEHNRLYWYRQTLGQGPEFLTYFQNEAQLEKSRLLSDRFSAERPKGSFSTLEIQRTEQGDSAMYLCASSYWGRVSSYNEQFFGPGTRLTVL.

This clone turned up a few times. The CDR3 is CASSTTGEETQYF. The CDR3 DNA is TGCGCCAGCAGCACTACAGGGGAAGAGACCCAGTACTTC. The chain employs TRBV5-1 and TRBJ2-5, with 7 bases lining up with TRBD1. Germline values: CDR1 SGHRS, CDR2 YFSETQ. V shed 4 bases, J shed 3 bases, and the junction held 3 bases outside the gene matches. The CDR3 runs to 13 residues. Complete variable domain (other parts from reference TRBV5-1 and TRBJ2-5): KAGVTQTPRYLIKTRGQQVTLSCSPISGHRSVSWYQQTPGQGLQFLFEYFSETQRNKGNFPGRFSGRQFSNSRSEMNVSTLELGDSALYLCASSTTGEETQYFGPGTRLLVL.

In its sample, this clone was seen once. Within the sample, other DNA sequences also encode this same CDR3. DNA of the CDR3: TGCAGCGTTGCTCTGCAAGAGACCCAGTACTTC. It encodes CSVALQETQYF. The V and J genes are TRBV29-1 and TRBJ2-5; D not certain. CDR3 length equals 11 residues. Trimming stripped 4 bases from V and 2 bases from J, with 5 bases between. Germline CDR1 reads SQVTM; CDR2 reads ANQGSEA.

The chain uses TRBV5-8 and TRBJ1-5; D remains unclear. Between the trimmed V and J ends, which lost 4 bases and 5 bases, there was a span of 19 bases. Germline values: CDR1 SGHTS, CDR2 YDEGEE. The CDR3 has 16 residues. The CDR3 nucleotides are TGTGCCAGCAGCCCTGAATTCGACAAGGGAGATCAGCCCCAGCATTTT. Translation: CASSPEFDKGDQPQHF.

With regard to this clone: An end of the junction does not agree with germline; a read error may underlie this. The V and J genes are TRBV13 and TRBJ1-3, with 11 bases aligning to TRBD1. This CDR3 has 18 amino acids. Germline V gene data show CDR1 as PRHDT and CDR2 as FYEKMQ (reference sequence). CDR3 DNA sequence: TGTGCCAGCAGCTTACCGGGACAGGGGGGAGATAGTGGAAACACCATACATTTT. Translated, it gives CASSLPGQGGDSGNTIHF.

Worth noting for this clone: This probably arose from a read error, given a far larger clone one base away. The chain couples TRBV2 to TRBJ2-7; D possibly matches TRBD1 or TRBD2 (5 bases each). CDR1 and CDR2 from the germline V gene are SNHLY and FYNNEI. V dropped 6 bases and J dropped 3 bases, with 9 bases sitting between them. The CDR3 has 12 residues. CDR3 bases: TGTGCCAGCAGCCGGGACGTCTACGAGCAGTACTTC. Protein: CASSRDVYEQYF.

In its sample, this clone was seen a few times. The chain is built from TRBV4-2 and TRBJ1-2; the D gene is possibly TRBD1 (6 bases). Trimming pared 0 bases from V and 7 bases from J, leaving 18 bases between. From germline, CDR1 is LGHNA and CDR2 YNFKEQ. This CDR3 has 16 amino acids. CDR3 in amino acids: CASSQESGAAGVGYTF. The DNA of the CDR3 is TGTGCCAGCAGCCAAGAATCAGGGGCTGCGGGGGTTGGCTACACCTTC.

The V call is TRBV28, the J call TRBJ2-1, with 7 bases aligning to TRBD2. The V gene's germline CDR1 is MDHEN and CDR2 SYDVKM. CDR3 size: 12 residues. V lost 5 bases, J lost 10 bases, and 5 bases stayed unmatched. CDR3: CASSIPGLEQFF. The CDR3, as DNA: TGTGCCAGCAGTATACCGGGACTAGAGCAGTTCTTC.

The J gene is TRBJ1-5, the V gene TRBV5-8; TRBD1 is a possible D gene (6 bases). The V gene lost 4 bases and the J gene lost 2 bases, with 16 bases spanning the gap. The CDR3 consists of 16 residues. CDR1 SGHTS and CDR2 YDEGEE come from the germline V gene. CDR3 coding DNA: TGTGCCAGCAGCGATGCCCAGGGGTCCGGCAATCAGCCCCAGCATTTT. This encodes CASSDAQGSGNQPQHF.

CDR3 amino acids: CATSRDLVAGVNQPQHF. As DNA, the CDR3 is TGTGCCACCAGCAGAGATCTAGTGGCAGGGGTTAATCAGCCCCAGCATTTT. The chain carries TRBV15 and TRBJ1-5; maybe TRBD1 (6 bases). This CDR3 is 17 amino acids long. V was pared by 0 bases and J by 4 bases, with 16 bases between. CDR1 LNHNV and CDR2 YYDKDF come from the germline V gene (reference sequence). Variable domain in full (rest from reference TRBV15 and TRBJ1-5): DAMVIQNPRYQVTQFGKPVTLSCSQTLNHNVMYWYQQKSSQAPKLLFHYYDKDFNNEADTPDNFQSRRPNTSFCFLDIRSPGLGDTAMYLCATSRDLVAGVNQPQHFGDGTRLSIL.

This chain links TRBV20-1 with TRBJ1-2; no clear D. The V end lost 5 bases, the J end lost 6 bases, and 4 bases lay between the germline ends. Germline V gene data show CDR1 as DFQATT and CDR2 as SNEGSKA (reference sequence). The CDR3 runs 9 residues. CDR3 nucleotide sequence: TGCAGTGCTTACGATGGCTACACCTTC. Residues: CSAYDGYTF.

This clone was recorded many times. The chain carries TRBV30 and TRBJ1-6; the match to TRBD1 covers 10 bases. In germline, CDR1 is GTSNPN, CDR2 SVGIG (reference sequence). This CDR3 comprises 13 residues. V lost 4 bases to trimming and J lost 8 bases; unmatched junction nucleotides: 2. CDR3 bases: TGTGCCTGGAAGGGGACAGGGGATTCACCCCTCCACTTT. This translates into CAWKGTGDSPLHF.

The count of this clone is one. V and J are TRBV2 and TRBJ2-2; D might be TRBD2 (5 bases). The germline V gene has CDR1 SNHLY and CDR2 FYNNEI. This CDR3 contains 13 residues. V was cut by 6 bases and J by 1 base, with 6 bases left in between. Here the CDR3 reads CASRGVNTGELFF. The CDR3 region has the DNA TGTGCCAGCAGGGGAGTGAACACCGGGGAGCTGTTTTTT.

The table lists this clone with a count of one. This chain uses TRBV6-4 with TRBJ2-1; D gene uncertain. V lost 5 bases and J 2 bases, leaving 10 bases between the germline ends. There are 14 residues in the CDR3. Looked up from germline, CDR1 is MRHNA and CDR2 is SNTAGT. The CDR3 region is CASSTESTYNEQFF. The CDR3 region has the DNA TGTGCCAGCAGTACTGAATCGACCTACAATGAGCAGTTCTTC.

The chain couples TRBV29-1 to TRBJ2-1; D is perhaps TRBD1 or TRBD2 (5 bases each). The V end was cut by 7 bases, the J end by 12 bases, with 22 bases between. The CDR3 runs to 13 residues. Germline values: CDR1 SQVTM, CDR2 ANQGSEA. DNA for the CDR3: TGCAGCGCCGCCGGGGCGGTCCGGTCGGCGCAGTTCTTC. Amino acids: CSAAGAVRSAQFF.

The chain uses TRBV11-2 and TRBJ2-5, with TRBD2 identical over 9 bases. Germline V gene data show CDR1 as SGHAT and CDR2 as FQNNGV. The CDR3 sequence is 15 residues long. Trimming at V came to 0 bases and at J to 5 bases, leaving 4 bases not matched to a gene. CDR3 loop: CASSLDLAGGETQYF. DNA of the CDR3: TGTGCCAGCAGCTTAGATCTGGCGGGAGGGGAGACCCAGTACTTC.

This clone was seen more than once but under ten times. As DNA, the CDR3 is TGTGCCAGCAGCGACAGGGGGCATAACTATGGCTACACCTTC. Translated: CASSDRGHNYGYTF. The chain employs TRBV28 and TRBJ1-2, with 10 bases matching TRBD1. Unmatched junction bases numbered 2, after V lost 6 bases and J lost 1 base. Per the germline V gene, CDR1 is MDHEN and CDR2 is SYDVKM. The length of the CDR3 is 14 residues.

This clone was recorded at least ten times. V usage is TRBV18 and J usage is TRBJ1-1; D is undetermined. Trimming cost V 0 bases and J 0 bases, with 5 bases left between them. The CDR3 spans 14 residues. Germline CDR1 KGHSH, CDR2 LQKENI. The CDR3 sequence: CASSPPSMNTEAFF. CDR3 bases: TGTGCCAGCTCACCACCCTCCATGAACACTGAAGCTTTCTTT.

This clone has a handful of counts. The J gene is TRBJ2-5, the V gene TRBV19, with D hard to call. The germline CDR1 and CDR2 sequences are LNHDA and SQIVND (reference sequence). This CDR3 comprises 13 residues. V lost 1 base, J lost 5 bases, and 8 bases lay in between. The CDR3 loop is CASSIVASETQYF. For the CDR3, the DNA is TGTGCCAGTAGTATAGTGGCCTCCGAGACCCAGTACTTC.

The rearrangement joins TRBV2 to TRBJ1-6, with 9 bases that match TRBD1. The CDR3 runs 14 residues. From germline, CDR1 is SNHLY and CDR2 FYNNEI. V was pared by 6 bases and J by 6 bases, with 3 bases of the junction left unmatched. This chain's CDR3 is CASRPGQGNSPLHF. The CDR3 DNA follows: TGTGCCAGCAGACCGGGACAGGGTAATTCACCCCTCCACTTT.

The chain couples TRBV5-8 to TRBJ2-6; 8 bases match TRBD1. The CDR3 is 15 amino acids. The V and J ends lost 4 bases and 2 bases, in that order; junction bases with no gene match: 2. The germline gives CDR1 SGHTS, CDR2 YDEGEE. This chain's CDR3 is CASSVTGAGANVLTF. Here the CDR3 DNA reads TGTGCCAGCAGCGTGACAGGGGCTGGGGCCAACGTCCTGACTTTC.

The CDR3 spells CASSDGRKTYEQYF. CDR3 nucleotides: TGTGCCAGCAGCGACGGGAGAAAGACCTACGAGCAGTACTTC. The chain links TRBV6-5 to TRBJ2-7; maybe TRBD2 (6 bases). The V gene's germline CDR1 is MNHEY and CDR2 SVGAGI. CDR3 length: 14 amino acids. V lost 6 bases, J lost 2 bases, and 14 bases lay in between.

J is TRBJ2-2 and V is TRBV29-1; D is unclear. The length of the CDR3 is 14 residues. Germline CDR1 is SQVTM and CDR2 is ANQGSEA. V lost 4 bases and J lost 1, with 10 bases in between. In DNA, the CDR3 is TGCAGCGTTGTTTTGTCCTTGAACACCGGGGAGCTGTTTTTT. Amino acids: CSVVLSLNTGELFF.

This sequence joins TRBV27 and TRBJ1-2; D remains ambiguous. Trimming took 11 bases from V and 9 from J, leaving 22 bases between them. This CDR3 region has 13 residues. Germline V CDR1 and CDR2: MNHEY, SMNVEV (reference sequence). The CDR3 spells CAVRTVGTSSYTF. CDR3 DNA sequence: TGTGCCGTCCGGACGGTCGGTACGTCGAGCTACACCTTC.

CDR3 bases: TGTGCCAGCAGCTTAGCGGTTGGCGATGAGCAGTTCTTC. It yields the protein CASSLAVGDEQFF. The chain has TRBV7-6 and TRBJ2-1; no reliable D call. The CDR3 extends over 13 amino acids. Germline CDR1 is SGHVS and CDR2 is FNYEAQ. V was shortened by 0 bases and J by 8 bases, with 8 bases between the two germline ends. Complete variable domain (other parts from reference TRBV7-6 and TRBJ2-1): GAGVSQSPRYKVTKRGQDVALRCDPISGHVSLYWYRQALGQGPEFLTYFNYEAQQDKSGLPNDRFSAERPEGSISTLTIQRTEQRDSAMYRCASSLAVGDEQFFGPGTRLTVL.

This chain connects TRBV4-1 to TRBJ2-5; 14 nucleotides match TRBD2. Trimming at V came to 0 bases and at J to 4 bases, leaving 4 bases not matched to a gene. The CDR3 has 17 amino acids. Germline V gene lookup returns CDR1 MGHRA and CDR2 YSYEKL. CDR3 residues: CASSQEGTSGSLETQYF. The DNA for the CDR3 is TGCGCCAGCAGCCAAGAAGGGACTAGCGGGAGCCTAGAGACCCAGTACTTC.

This chain uses TRBV7-9 with TRBJ2-1; 8 nucleotides match TRBD2. CDR1 and CDR2 from the germline V gene are SEHNR and FQNEAQ (reference sequence). V shed 7 bases, J shed 6 bases, and the junction held 8 bases outside the gene matches. The CDR3 has 14 amino acids. The CDR3 loop is CASTRSGRFNEQFF. The CDR3 DNA follows: TGTGCCAGCACCCGCAGCGGGAGATTCAATGAGCAGTTCTTC.